Sequencing of this TCR beta chain was carried out in a study of blood T cell repertoires in COVID-19. Profiling relied on immunoSEQ multiplex PCR, and the TCRdb table lists in-frame clones only, not all of them. The data show approximately 500,000 clones, approximately 83% seen once. Specimen: peripheral blood. The sequence was obtained from a human donor in a cohort sampled during active COVID-19.

The CDR3 DNA reads TGTGCCAGCAACCCCTCCGCGGGCCGCAACACTGAAGCTTTCTTT. Encoded protein: CASNPSAGRNTEAFF. The J gene is TRBJ1-1, the V gene TRBV27, with D unresolved. The CDR3 contains 15 residues. CDR1 MNHEY and CDR2 SMNVEV come from the germline V gene (reference sequence). The V and J ends lost 7 bases and 2 bases respectively, with 17 bases between them.